These 28 T cell receptor beta chains were all obtained from the same sample, sequenced in a study of cytomegalovirus exposure and HLA in healthy donors. The PCR was carried out with 60 Vbeta primers and 13 Jbeta primers. Profiling relied on immunoSEQ multiplex PCR, and the TCRdb table lists in-frame clones only, not all of them. This sample has more than 110,000 clones, with about 82% found just once. The material sequenced was PBMCs. These receptor sequences come from a man aged 25-45 years in good health and CMV-seronegative.

V gene TRBV10-1 combines with J gene TRBJ2-1; possible D gene TRBD1, 6 bases. Trimming took off 3 bases at V and 5 bases at J, with 8 bases between the two ends. Germline V gene sequence: CDR1 WNHNN, CDR2 SYGVQD (reference sequence). The CDR3 spans 13 residues. The CDR3 protein is CASSDGQNNEQFF. The CDR3 nucleotides are TGCGCCAGCAGTGATGGACAGAACAATGAGCAGTTCTTC.

The chain employs TRBV2 and TRBJ2-1; perhaps TRBD2 as D (6 bases). V was trimmed by 9 bases and J by 3 bases, leaving 15 bases between them. Germline V gives CDR1 SNHLY, CDR2 FYNNEI. The CDR3 has 14 residues. The CDR3 region has the DNA TGTGCCAGTTTCGGGACTTCAAACTACAATGAGCAGTTCTTC. Its protein product is CASFGTSNYNEQFF.

The chain couples TRBV6-1 to TRBJ1-1; 8 bases fit TRBD1. Per germline, CDR1 MNHNS and CDR2 SASEGT. The V gene end was trimmed by 6 bases and the J gene end by 5 bases; junction bases not matched to a gene: 5. This CDR3 has 13 amino acids. CDR3 DNA: TGTGCCAGCAGGGACAGGGTATCGACTGAAGCTTTCTTT. As protein: CASRDRVSTEAFF.

The chain combines TRBV7-9 with TRBJ1-1, with a possible D match to TRBD1 (5 bases). The CDR3 covers 13 residues. Germline lookup yields CDR1 SEHNR and CDR2 FQNEAQ (reference sequence). V was cut by 3 bases and J by 4 bases, with 9 bases left in between. The CDR3 loop reads CASSLGGSTEAFF. The CDR3 DNA reads TGTGCCAGCAGCTTGGGGGGGTCCACTGAAGCTTTCTTT.

CDR3 nucleotides: TGTGCCAGCAGCTCGAAGGGACTAGCGGGAGGAGGCACCCAGTACTTC. It yields the protein CASSSKGLAGGGTQYF. V is TRBV7-9 and J is TRBJ2-5; 15 bases fit TRBD2. The CDR3 extends over 16 amino acids. The germline CDR1 and CDR2 sequences are SEHNR and FQNEAQ (reference sequence). V shed 4 bases and J 8 bases; nucleotides not matched to a gene: 8. The whole variable domain, filled in from reference TRBV7-9 and TRBJ2-5, reads DTGVSQNPRHKITKRGQNVTFRCDPISEHNRLYWYRQTLGQGPEFLTYFQNEAQLEKSRLLSDRFSAERPKGSFSTLEIQRTEQGDSAMYLCASSSKGLAGGGTQYFGPGTRLLVL.

A remark on this clone: The identical CDR3 is also encoded by other nucleotide sequences in the sample. This chain links TRBV5-6 with TRBJ2-5; 10 nucleotides align to TRBD2. This CDR3 has 16 amino acids. CDR1 and CDR2 from the germline V gene are SGHDT and YYEEEE. V lost 5 bases to trimming and J lost 2 bases; unmatched junction nucleotides: 9. CDR3 nucleotides: TGTGCCAGCAGGTTACTAGCGGGACGGCAACAAGAGACCCAGTACTTC. Translated: CASRLLAGRQQETQYF.

V usage is TRBV6-5 and J usage is TRBJ2-7; D not resolved. The CDR3 runs 14 residues. Germline lookup yields CDR1 MNHEY and CDR2 SVGAGI. Between the trimmed V and J ends, which lost 2 bases and 3 bases, there was a span of 11 bases. The CDR3 region has the DNA TGTGCCAGCAGTTACACACATGGTAACTACGAGCAGTACTTC. Its translation is CASSYTHGNYEQYF.

The chain links TRBV5-1 to TRBJ2-5, with D unresolved. Deletions cut 1 base from V and 4 bases from J, with 17 bases between. Germline CDR1 is SGHRS and CDR2 is YFSETQ. The CDR3 totals 16 residues. CDR3 loop: CASSLRSYRYGETQYF. The CDR3 region has the DNA TGCGCCAGCAGCTTGCGGAGTTATAGATACGGAGAGACCCAGTACTTC.

This chain joins TRBV2 and TRBJ1-2; 9 bases line up with TRBD1. V dropped 5 bases and J dropped 4; count of bases not matched to a gene: 5. Germline V gene sequence: CDR1 SNHLY, CDR2 FYNNEI. The CDR3 sequence is 14 residues long. The CDR3 is CASSWTGEGYGYTF. DNA of the CDR3: TGTGCCAGCAGTTGGACAGGGGAGGGCTATGGCTACACCTTC.

The rearrangement joins TRBV28 to TRBJ1-1; the D is unclear. V shed 3 bases and J shed 0 bases, with 11 bases lying between them. Looked up from germline, CDR1 is MDHEN and CDR2 is SYDVKM. CDR3 length equals 15 residues. The CDR3 here is CASSLWKGVNTEAFF. DNA of the CDR3: TGTGCCAGCAGTTTGTGGAAAGGAGTGAACACTGAAGCTTTCTTT.

The CDR3 nucleotides are TGTGCCAGCAGTTACCAGGGGCGGGACACCGGGGAGCTGTTTTTT. Translation: CASSYQGRDTGELFF. The V and J genes are TRBV6-5 and TRBJ2-2; D may be TRBD1 (6 bases). CDR1 is MNHEY, CDR2 SVGAGI, per germline. With 2 bases removed from V and 3 bases from J, the gap between germline ends came to 10 bases. This CDR3 spans 15 amino acids.

The rearrangement links TRBV5-8 to TRBJ1-5, with TRBD1 matching over 12 bases. This CDR3 has 17 residues. CDR1 and CDR2 (germline): SGHTS, YDEGEE. With 5 bases clipped from V and 5 bases from J, the junction kept 11 bases outside the gene matches. CDR3 nucleotide sequence: TGTGCCAGCAGTCCCCGGGACAGGGGGCGTCGGGATCAGCCCCAGCATTTT. It yields the protein CASSPRDRGRRDQPQHF.

The gene calls are TRBV4-1 and TRBJ1-2; 8 bases line up with TRBD1. The germline V gene encodes CDR1 MGHRA and CDR2 YSYEKL. The CDR3 extends over 16 amino acids. The ends lost 2 bases at V and 4 bases at J; junction bases unmatched: 9. The CDR3 DNA sequence: TGCGCCAGCAGCCAATACCCGGGACAGGTCTCCTATGGCTACACCTTC. Residues: CASSQYPGQVSYGYTF.

This sequence joins TRBV19 and TRBJ1-3; 8 bases fit TRBD1. This CDR3 has 21 residues. The V gene's germline CDR1 is LNHDA and CDR2 SQIVND (reference sequence). V lost 5 bases, J lost 1 base, and 22 bases stayed unmatched. The CDR3 loop is CASSPQQDRELLYSSGNTIYF. The DNA for the CDR3 is TGTGCCAGTAGTCCGCAGCAGGACAGGGAGCTACTGTATTCGTCTGGAAACACCATATATTTT.

V usage is TRBV29-1 and J usage is TRBJ2-7, with 8 bases aligning to TRBD1. This CDR3 is built from 14 residues. The J segment lost 2 bases and the V segment lost 4 bases, leaving 7 bases of the junction unmatched. Germline loops: CDR1 SQVTM, CDR2 ANQGSEA. The CDR3 protein is CSVAQGTGPYEQYF. The CDR3 region has the DNA TGCAGCGTTGCACAGGGGACAGGACCCTACGAGCAGTACTTC.

The V call is TRBV5-1, the J call TRBJ1-2; maybe TRBD1 (6 bases). V lost 3 bases and J lost 7, with 16 bases in between. Germline V gene sequence: CDR1 SGHRS, CDR2 YFSETQ. This CDR3 is 14 amino acids long. The CDR3: CASSYSDSPAGYTF. For the CDR3, the DNA is TGCGCCAGCAGCTACTCGGACAGCCCAGCTGGCTACACCTTC.

This clone showed up just once. The genes are TRBV7-7 and TRBJ2-5, with 10 bases fitting TRBD2. V trimming: 5 bases; J trimming: 5 bases; junction bases outside the gene matches: 2. CDR1 is SSHAT and CDR2 is FNYEAQ in the germline V gene (reference sequence). The CDR3 is made up of 13 amino acids. The CDR3 bases are TGTGCCAGCAGCGCGGGACTAGCGGAGACCCAGTACTTC. Residues: CASSAGLAETQYF.

This chain joins TRBV7-9 and TRBJ2-5; 7 bases align to TRBD1. With 4 bases clipped from V and 3 bases from J, the junction kept 11 bases outside the gene matches. Per germline, CDR1 SEHNR and CDR2 FQNEAQ (reference sequence). CDR3 length: 16 amino acids. The CDR3 region is CASSSGTVHFKETQYF. The CDR3 region has the DNA TGTGCCAGCAGCTCCGGGACAGTACATTTCAAAGAGACCCAGTACTTC.

This clone has a handful of counts. The chain couples TRBV27 to TRBJ2-7, with 8 bases matching TRBD1. V dropped 2 bases and J dropped 2; count of bases not matched to a gene: 5. Germline CDR1 and CDR2: MNHEY and SMNVEV (reference sequence). The CDR3 extends over 15 amino acids. This chain's CDR3 is CASSLGQGYPYEQYF. CDR3 nucleotide sequence: TGTGCCAGCAGTTTAGGACAGGGTTATCCCTACGAGCAGTACTTC.

CDR3 DNA sequence: TGTGCCAGCAGTGAACAGACTTTTCGGGACACTGAAGCTTTCTTT. Residues: CASSEQTFRDTEAFF. The chain uses TRBV6-1 and TRBJ1-1, with D unresolved. The V end was cut by 2 bases, the J end by 3 bases, with 13 bases between. Germline V lookup: CDR1 MNHNS, CDR2 SASEGT. This CDR3 is 15 amino acids long.

By sample share, this clone is medium-sized. J is TRBJ2-7 and V is TRBV6-1, with TRBD2 matching 11 bases. This CDR3 has 15 residues. Looked up from germline, CDR1 is MNHNS and CDR2 is SASEGT. V trimming: 1 base; J trimming: 2 bases; junction bases outside the gene matches: 1. This CDR3 reads CASSEELAGAYEQYF. CDR3 bases: TGTGCCAGCAGTGAAGAACTAGCGGGAGCCTACGAGCAGTACTTC.

DNA of the CDR3: TGCGCCAGCAGCCAAGGCGGGAGGAGGGCGGCAGATACGCAGTATTTT. Translation gives CASSQGGRRAADTQYF. The chain recombines TRBV4-1 with TRBJ2-3; 8 bases map to TRBD2. The V gene's germline CDR1 is MGHRA and CDR2 YSYEKL. The CDR3 is 16 amino acids. Trimming took 1 base from V and 4 from J; bases not matched to a gene: 7.

The CDR3 bases are TGTGCCAGCAGATCGGGACAGGCCTTTTCCTATGGCTACACCTTC. It codes for CASRSGQAFSYGYTF. The chain couples TRBV9 to TRBJ1-2; TRBD1 matches 8 bases. Germline trimming cut 5 bases from V and 4 bases from J; bases unmatched to any gene: 10. CDR3 length: 15 residues. The germline gives CDR1 SGDLS, CDR2 YYNGEE.

Of note for this clone: One end of the junction varies from germline; a read error may be responsible. The chain couples TRBV2 to TRBJ1-5; possible D gene TRBD1, 6 bases. This CDR3 is 16 amino acids long. Germline V CDR1 and CDR2: SNHLY, FYNNEI. CDR3 nucleotides: TGTGCCAGCAGACCCGGACAGCTAACATACAATCAGCCCCAGAATTTT. It specifies CASRPGQLTYNQPQNF.

V is TRBV5-4 and J is TRBJ1-2; TRBD1 matches at 8 bases. Germline V gives CDR1 SGHNT, CDR2 YYREEE (reference sequence). The CDR3 is made up of 16 amino acids. Unmatched junction bases numbered 10, after V lost 1 base and J lost 5 bases. The CDR3 protein is CASSLSRTGIFYGYTF. CDR3 coding DNA: TGTGCCAGCAGCTTGTCGCGGACAGGGATTTTTTATGGCTACACCTTC.

This chain links TRBV6-1 with TRBJ2-1; D gene uncertain. The CDR3 covers 15 residues. CDR1 and CDR2 (germline): MNHNS, SASEGT. Trimming removed 6 bases at V and 8 bases at J, with 20 bases between. The CDR3 protein is CASRENPNYGDEQFF. CDR3 bases: TGTGCCAGCAGGGAAAACCCCAACTATGGCGATGAGCAGTTCTTC.

The V and J genes are TRBV29-1 and TRBJ1-1; D possibly corresponds to TRBD1 (6 bases). The germline V and J ends were trimmed by 4 bases and 3 bases, with 21 bases remaining between them. Germline CDR1 reads SQVTM; CDR2 reads ANQGSEA. The CDR3 sequence is 16 residues long. CDR3 sequence: CSVGETPGAEDTEAFF. CDR3 DNA sequence: TGCAGCGTTGGGGAGACTCCAGGGGCGGAAGACACTGAAGCTTTCTTT.

The chain combines TRBV10-3 with TRBJ2-3; D unresolved. Germline CDR1 and CDR2: ENHRY and SYGVKD. CDR3 length: 15 residues. V was clipped by 3 bases and J by 2 bases, with 12 bases between them. The CDR3 reads CAISDTRTYTDTQYF. CDR3 nucleotide sequence: TGTGCCATCAGTGACACCCGAACCTACACAGATACGCAGTATTTT.